This is a list of T cell receptor beta chains from one sample in a study of cytomegalovirus exposure and HLA in healthy donors. The protocol was immunoSEQ multiplex PCR, while the TCRdb copy is restricted to in-frame clones and leaves out a portion. The table has under 85,000 clones, approximately 95% seen once; the top ten hold 3.3%. Sequenced sample: PBMCs. The receptor set was obtained from a young woman in good health and CMV-seropositive. Both conserved end residues are part of each CDR3. D genes are given only for firm matches. Clone size is stated in some rows and not others, as once, few, many or a class when expanded.

D,V,size,J,CDR3,DNA
-,TRBV7-3,-,TRBJ1-6,CASSPQGRLLGSPLHF,TGTGCCAGCAGCCCCCAGGGCAGGTTATTAGGATCACCCCTCCACTTT
TRBD1,TRBV9,-,TRBJ1-1,CASSVAGDSPVSTEAFF,TGTGCCAGCAGCGTAGCTGGGGACAGCCCGGTGAGCACTGAAGCTTTCTTT
-,TRBV15,-,TRBJ1-2,CATSGTNYGYTF,TGTGCCACCAGCGGCACTAACTATGGCTACACCTTC
TRBD1,TRBV14,-,TRBJ2-1,CASSQGTGGFYEQFF,TGTGCCAGCAGCCAGGGGACAGGGGGCTTCTATGAGCAGTTCTTC
-,TRBV7-9,-,TRBJ2-1,CASSLRRGQSDEQFF,TGTGCCAGCAGCTTGCGCCGAGGCCAGTCGGATGAGCAGTTCTTC
TRBD2,TRBV5-4,-,TRBJ2-3,CASSSRAGVSTDTQYF,TGTGCCAGCAGCTCTAGAGCGGGGGTAAGCACAGATACGCAGTATTTT
-,TRBV9,-,TRBJ2-7,CASSVAVATSYEQYF,TGTGCCAGCAGCGTAGCCGTGGCGACTAGCTACGAGCAGTACTTC
-,TRBV13,-,TRBJ2-7,CASSLKTGTYEQYF,TGTGCCAGCAGCTTAAAAACAGGAACCTACGAGCAGTACTTC
-,TRBV6-5,-,TRBJ1-1,CASVGAGEMNTEAFF,TGTGCCAGCGTCGGCGCCGGGGAGATGAACACTGAAGCTTTCTTT
-,TRBV19,-,TRBJ1-4,CASSPGGKLFF,TGTGCCAGTAGCCCGGGGGGAAAACTGTTTTTT
TRBD2,TRBV27,-,TRBJ2-5,CASSSPGRGSETQYF,TGTGCCAGCAGTTCGCCCGGCCGCGGGAGTGAGACCCAGTACTTC
-,TRBV30,-,TRBJ2-7,CAWSEQNYEQYF,TGTGCCTGGAGTGAACAGAACTACGAGCAGTACTTC
TRBD2,TRBV6-1,many,TRBJ2-1,CASTELAGVGHNEQFF,TGTGCCAGCACTGAATTAGCGGGAGTCGGCCACAATGAGCAGTTCTTC
TRBD2,TRBV5-1,-,TRBJ2-3,CASSRAGGNTDTQYF,TGCGCCAGCAGCCGCGCGGGGGGGAATACAGATACGCAGTATTTT
TRBD2,TRBV11-3,-,TRBJ2-3,CASSFSGVRDTQYF,TGTGCCAGCAGCTTTAGCGGGGTTAGAGATACGCAGTATTTT
TRBD2,TRBV7-2,few,TRBJ2-1,CASSSTSGGYLGNEQFF,TGTGCCAGCAGCTCAACTAGCGGGGGATATCTCGGAAATGAGCAGTTCTTC
TRBD1,TRBV28,-,TRBJ1-3,CASSLPGDRRNTIYF,TGTGCCAGCAGTTTACCCGGGGACAGAAGAAACACCATATATTTT
-,TRBV6-1,-,TRBJ1-1,CASSERLGLILNTEAFF,TGTGCCAGCAGTGAACGCTTGGGACTGATTCTGAACACTGAAGCTTTCTTT
-,TRBV7-9,-,TRBJ1-5,CASSQQGNNQPQHF,TGTGCCAGCAGCCAACAGGGTAACAATCAGCCCCAGCATTTT
-,TRBV5-4,-,TRBJ2-7,CASSHPTVSYEQYF,TGTGCCAGCAGCCACCCGACAGTCTCCTACGAGCAGTACTTC
TRBD2,TRBV7-6,once,TRBJ2-1,CASSLAVGSGSPASYNEQFF,TGTGCCAGCAGCTTAGCGGTCGGTAGCGGGAGTCCGGCCTCCTACAATGAGCAGTTCTTC
TRBD1,TRBV18,-,TRBJ2-7,CASTTDRGVTYEQYF,TGTGCCAGCACTACCGACAGGGGGGTAACCTACGAGCAGTACTTC
-,TRBV2,-,TRBJ1-5,CASSGTAQPQHF,TGTGCCAGCAGTGGGACAGCGCAGCCCCAGCATTTT
TRBD1,TRBV27,-,TRBJ2-7,CASKRTGTLAEQYF,TGTGCCAGCAAAAGGACAGGGACTTTAGCCGAGCAGTACTTC
-,TRBV6-1,-,TRBJ1-2,CASSEYGGNYGYTF,TGTGCCAGCAGTGAATATGGGGGGAACTATGGCTACACCTTC
-,TRBV28,-,TRBJ1-2,CASRVTGPNYGYTF,TGTGCCAGCAGGGTTACAGGGCCTAACTATGGCTACACCTTC
-,TRBV28,-,TRBJ1-2,CASSSQGYGYTF,TGTGCCAGCAGTTCCCAGGGGTATGGCTACACCTTC
-,TRBV11-3,-,TRBJ2-7,CASSSADEQYF,TGTGCCAGCAGCTCCGCGGACGAGCAGTACTTC
TRBD1,TRBV6-6,-,TRBJ2-5,CAGGRGLRETQYF,TGTGCCGGGGGCAGGGGGCTCCGAGAGACCCAGTACTTC